This T cell receptor beta chain was obtained from a study of control samples from healthy donors and cancer patients. Profiled with immunoSEQ multiplex PCR; TCRdb holds only in-frame clones, not every one. Of under 95,000 clones in the sample, about 89% are singletons; the top ten hold over 0.75%. Germline V gene data show CDR1 as MGHRA and CDR2 as YSYEKL. The trim removed 8 bases at V and 3 bases at J, leaving 12 bases unmatched. The CDR3 totals 18 residues. This TCR was recovered from a woman under 40 in good health. The specimen was blood. V is TRBV4-1 and J is TRBJ2-2; 13 bases are shared with TRBD2. The CDR3 DNA reads as TGCGCCAGCGGGGGGGGCACTAGCGGGAGGGCGGACACCGGGGAGCTGTTTTTT. Encoded protein: CASGGGTSGRADTGELFF.